Listed below are T cell receptor beta chains from one sample, sequenced in a study of cytomegalovirus exposure and HLA in healthy donors. The repertoire was sequenced with immunoSEQ multiplex PCR; TCRdb's copy has only in-frame clones and lacks some. The profile covers 250,000 to 400,000 clones, with approximately 86% appearing a single time and around 0.88% taken by the ten largest. Sequenced material: PBMCs. The receptor source for this set is a man aged 30-40 years in good health and CMV-seronegative. Each CDR3 is given with its conserved first and last residue. D genes are given only for firm matches.

v_gene,d_gene,j_gene,CDR3aa
TRBV29-1,-,TRBJ1-2,CSAMDPRAGDYGYTF
TRBV6-6,-,TRBJ2-7,CASSYSGGFPYEQYF
TRBV19,-,TRBJ1-2,CASNRGSNYGYTF
TRBV14,-,TRBJ2-7,CASSQVRGGAYEQYF
TRBV5-1,-,TRBJ1-2,CASSLEPSATYGYTF
TRBV6-5,-,TRBJ1-1,CASKQGWSEAFF
TRBV6-1,TRBD1,TRBJ2-3,CASSLGQATDTQYF
TRBV7-2,-,TRBJ2-7,CASSLVGHGSYEQYF
TRBV18,-,TRBJ1-1,CASSPLPPRGEAFF
TRBV6-1,TRBD1,TRBJ1-4,CASSWTGYEKLFF
TRBV6-1,TRBD1,TRBJ2-2,CASRKGQQNTGELFF
TRBV29-1,-,TRBJ2-1,CSVPDSYNEQFF
TRBV10-2,TRBD1,TRBJ2-7,CASSEYTGQGVKQYF
TRBV30,-,TRBJ2-2,CAWSPGHTNTGELFF
TRBV18,TRBD2,TRBJ2-1,CASSLSGAYNEQFF
TRBV4-2,-,TRBJ2-2,CASSQGTANTGELFF
TRBV5-6,TRBD1,TRBJ2-6,CASSETGLSGANVLTF
TRBV5-1,-,TRBJ1-2,CASSSYSPSRDYGYTF
TRBV7-6,-,TRBJ2-5,CASSPGRDWRRETQYF
TRBV2,-,TRBJ1-6,CASSDGKYNSPLHF
TRBV2,-,TRBJ1-2,CASSEAAGNYGYTF
TRBV5-1,TRBD1,TRBJ2-7,CASSFGQGSGEQYF
TRBV6-5,-,TRBJ2-7,CASSNRGTYEQYF
TRBV7-2,-,TRBJ1-3,CASSADGHGRNTIYF
TRBV19,TRBD1,TRBJ1-5,CASSVTGGNQPQHF
TRBV9,-,TRBJ2-3,CASSVGVPTDTQYF
TRBV6-1,TRBD2,TRBJ2-5,CASSERGIGEREETQYF
TRBV7-8,-,TRBJ1-1,CASSLAQLNTEAFF
TRBV6-1,TRBD1,TRBJ1-2,CASRSGGTGGGYTF
TRBV9,-,TRBJ1-1,CASSLGLPVNTEAFF
TRBV27,-,TRBJ1-6,CASRFLNSPLHF
TRBV11-2,-,TRBJ1-1,CASSSNTEAFF
TRBV6-1,-,TRBJ1-5,CASSDPGVNNQPQHF
TRBV4-1,TRBD1,TRBJ1-1,CASSQRPGQGAFGTEAFF
TRBV4-3,-,TRBJ1-1,CASSQDGGMNTEAFF
TRBV30,-,TRBJ2-3,CAWNSGAGTDTQYF
TRBV5-4,-,TRBJ2-3,CASSFGTGSTDTQYF
TRBV5-1,TRBD1,TRBJ2-2,CASSLAGGPNTGELFF
TRBV2,-,TRBJ1-6,CASSEWGQGRNSPLHF
TRBV2,TRBD2,TRBJ2-3,CASSLTGGPADTQYF
TRBV19,TRBD1,TRBJ1-1,CASSPSERGLTEAFF
TRBV18,TRBD2,TRBJ2-5,CASSPYITSGDRETQYF
TRBV7-2,-,TRBJ2-1,CASRTLTYNEQFF
TRBV19,-,TRBJ1-2,CASSMGRSPYGYTF
TRBV6-6,-,TRBJ2-5,CASSYTGVGGNQYF
TRBV9,-,TRBJ1-1,CASSPAGNTEAFF
TRBV7-9,-,TRBJ2-1,CASSVRGDEQFF
TRBV5-4,TRBD1,TRBJ1-4,CASSTGTGEKLFF
TRBV18,-,TRBJ1-3,CASSPIIRGRASGNTIYF
TRBV4-1,-,TRBJ1-2,CASSQDLAGSANYGYTF